This is a list of T cell receptor beta chains from one sample in a study of OX40 agonist ivuxolimab in advanced cancers. TCRdb keeps only in-frame clones here, not all; method: immunoSEQ multiplex PCR. The sample gives around 80,000 clones, around four fifths of which show up once; less than 3.5% is in the top ten. The starting material was CD4+ or CD8+ T cells sorted from blood, obtained in a trial of the OX40 agonist ivuxolimab. The source is an adult with an advanced solid tumor such as melanoma, head and neck, liver or kidney cancer. CDR3s include the opening cysteine and the closing phenylalanine or tryptophan. Each record gives: CDR3 protein, CDR3 DNA, D gene, J gene, clone size, CDR3 length, V gene. The D gene is left open where the match is weak. Only some rows state a clone size, as once, few, many or a class for expanded clones.

CDR3: CASSGQGSSPLHF
DNA: TGTGCCAGCAGCGGACAGGGGAGTTCACCCCTCCACTTT
D: TRBD1
J: TRBJ1-6
size: NA
length: 13
V: TRBV6-5

CDR3: CASSEGPAGLTDTQYF
DNA: TGCGCCAGCAGTGAAGGGCCAGCGGGGCTGACGGATACGCAGTATTTT
D: TRBD2
J: TRBJ2-3
size: NA
length: 16
V: TRBV10-1

CDR3: CASSILGQGFEKLFF
DNA: TGCGCCAGCAGTATTCTGGGACAGGGCTTTGAAAAACTGTTTTTT
D: TRBD1
J: TRBJ1-4
size: NA
length: 15
V: TRBV5-1

CDR3: CASSQDGRPIGYTF
DNA: TGTGCCAGCAGCCAAGATGGGCGGCCGATTGGCTACACCTTC
D: NA
J: TRBJ1-2
size: NA
length: 14
V: TRBV4-2

CDR3: CAIRGGTLETQYF
DNA: TGTGCCATCAGAGGGGGGACGTTAGAGACCCAGTACTTC
D: NA
J: TRBJ2-5
size: NA
length: 13
V: TRBV10-3

CDR3: CATSRQVNTGELFF
DNA: TGTGCCACCAGCAGACAGGTGAACACCGGGGAGCTGTTTTTT
D: NA
J: TRBJ2-2
size: NA
length: 14
V: TRBV15

CDR3: CASSRTGPSGNTIYF
DNA: TGTGCCAGCAGCCGGACAGGGCCCTCTGGAAACACCATATATTTT
D: TRBD1
J: TRBJ1-3
size: NA
length: 15
V: TRBV13

CDR3: CASSGNTIYF
DNA: TGTGCCAGCAGTGGAAACACCATATATTTT
D: NA
J: TRBJ1-3
size: NA
length: 10
V: TRBV28

CDR3: CASSFIRQTVSGANVLTF
DNA: TGTGCCAGCAGCTTCATACGACAAACCGTCTCTGGGGCCAACGTCCTGACTTTC
D: NA
J: TRBJ2-6
size: few
length: 18
V: TRBV7-2

CDR3: CASSSGDRQGVFGEKLFF
DNA: TGTGCCAGCAGTTCTGGGGATCGACAGGGGGTATTTGGTGAAAAACTGTTTTTT
D: TRBD1
J: TRBJ1-4
size: once
length: 18
V: TRBV28

CDR3: CASRPTGNTEAFF
DNA: TGTGCCAGCAGGCCGACGGGAAACACTGAAGCTTTCTTT
D: NA
J: TRBJ1-1
size: NA
length: 13
V: TRBV5-6

CDR3: CASSQDLGGEIQETQYF
DNA: TGCGCCAGCAGCCAAGATTTAGGCGGGGAGATCCAAGAGACCCAGTACTTC
D: NA
J: TRBJ2-5
size: NA
length: 17
V: TRBV4-3

CDR3: CASRLLGDEQFF
DNA: TGTGCCAGCAGATTGTTGGGTGATGAGCAGTTCTTC
D: NA
J: TRBJ2-1
size: NA
length: 12
V: TRBV28

CDR3: CASSLLQGNTGELFF
DNA: TGCGCCAGCAGCTTGTTACAGGGGAACACCGGGGAGCTGTTTTTT
D: NA
J: TRBJ2-2
size: NA
length: 15
V: TRBV5-1

CDR3: CASSITDYGYTF
DNA: TGTGCCAGTAGTATAACAGACTATGGCTACACCTTC
D: NA
J: TRBJ1-2
size: NA
length: 12
V: TRBV19

CDR3: CASSYTGGATDTQYF
DNA: TGTGCCAGCAGTTACACGGGGGGGGCCACAGATACGCAGTATTTT
D: TRBD2
J: TRBJ2-3
size: NA
length: 15
V: TRBV6-6

CDR3: CASSIDRGSGNTIYF
DNA: TGTGCCAGCAGCATTGACAGGGGCTCTGGAAACACCATATATTTT
D: TRBD1
J: TRBJ1-3
size: NA
length: 15
V: TRBV7-6

CDR3: CASGGTGSAGELFF
DNA: TGTGCCAGCGGGGGTACAGGGTCTGCCGGGGAGCTGTTTTTT
D: NA
J: TRBJ2-2
size: NA
length: 14
V: TRBV2

CDR3: CASSFTGTQDNEQFF
DNA: TGCGCCAGCAGCTTTACCGGGACACAAGATAATGAGCAGTTCTTC
D: NA
J: TRBJ2-1
size: NA
length: 15
V: TRBV5-1

CDR3: CASSFTGGTEAFF
DNA: TGTGCCAGCAGCTTCACGGGGGGGACTGAAGCTTTCTTT
D: NA
J: TRBJ1-1
size: NA
length: 13
V: TRBV5-6

CDR3: CASSRAGTGYYEQYF
DNA: TGTGCCAGCAGCCGTGCTGGGACAGGGTACTACGAGCAGTACTTC
D: TRBD1
J: TRBJ2-7
size: once
length: 15
V: TRBV7-6

CDR3: CASSPFTTGELFF
DNA: TGTGCCAGCAGCCCTTTCACCACCGGGGAGCTGTTTTTT
D: NA
J: TRBJ2-2
size: NA
length: 13
V: TRBV5-4

CDR3: CASSIRTGELNTEAFF
DNA: TGTGCCAGCAGCATCCGGACAGGGGAATTGAACACTGAAGCTTTCTTT
D: NA
J: TRBJ1-1
size: NA
length: 16
V: TRBV21-1

CDR3: CASSFDNEQFF
DNA: TGCGCCAGCAGCTTCGACAATGAGCAGTTCTTC
D: NA
J: TRBJ2-1
size: NA
length: 11
V: TRBV5-1

CDR3: CASSFTGGFEKLFF
DNA: TGCGCCAGCAGCTTTACAGGGGGCTTTGAAAAACTGTTTTTT
D: TRBD1
J: TRBJ1-4
size: NA
length: 14
V: TRBV5-1

CDR3: CASSYLGRNQPQHF
DNA: TGTGCCAGCAGTTACCTGGGGCGCAATCAGCCCCAGCATTTT
D: NA
J: TRBJ1-5
size: NA
length: 14
V: TRBV28

CDR3: CASSQEPGQTNEKLFF
DNA: TGCGCCAGCAGCCAAGAACCGGGACAGACTAATGAAAAACTGTTTTTT
D: TRBD1
J: TRBJ1-4
size: once
length: 16
V: TRBV5-1

CDR3: CASSLRAAANTGELFF
DNA: TGCGCCAGCAGCTTACGGGCGGCGGCGAACACCGGGGAGCTGTTTTTT
D: NA
J: TRBJ2-2
size: NA
length: 16
V: TRBV5-1

CDR3: CASSQEGIGQSQETQYF
DNA: TGTGCCAGCAGCCAAGAGGGGATAGGGCAGAGCCAAGAGACCCAGTACTTC
D: NA
J: TRBJ2-5
size: once
length: 17
V: TRBV4-2

CDR3: CAWRIAYGYTF
DNA: TGTGCCTGGAGGATCGCCTATGGCTACACCTTC
D: NA
J: TRBJ1-2
size: NA
length: 11
V: TRBV30

CDR3: CASRVEGELFF
DNA: TGTGCCAGCAGAGTGGAGGGGGAGCTGTTTTTT
D: NA
J: TRBJ2-2
size: NA
length: 11
V: TRBV6-6

CDR3: CASSRGADTQYF
DNA: TGTGCCAGCAGTCGTGGTGCAGATACGCAGTATTTT
D: NA
J: TRBJ2-3
size: once
length: 12
V: TRBV6-5

CDR3: CASSPSPGAGETQYF
DNA: TGTGCCAGCTCACCATCTCCCGGGGCGGGAGAGACCCAGTACTTC
D: NA
J: TRBJ2-5
size: few
length: 15
V: TRBV18

CDR3: CASSVWGNTEAFF
DNA: TGTGCCAGCAGTGTCTGGGGGAACACTGAAGCTTTCTTT
D: NA
J: TRBJ1-1
size: NA
length: 13
V: TRBV6-1

CDR3: CASSFRGGSQETQYF
DNA: TGCGCCAGCAGCTTTAGGGGGGGTAGCCAAGAGACCCAGTACTTC
D: NA
J: TRBJ2-5
size: NA
length: 15
V: TRBV5-1

CDR3: CASSIAGRGSNQPQHF
DNA: TGTGCCAGTAGTATCGCTGGTCGGGGTAGCAATCAGCCCCAGCATTTT
D: NA
J: TRBJ1-5
size: few
length: 16
V: TRBV19

CDR3: CASSLTGRDTGELFF
DNA: TGTGCCAGCAGCTTGACAGGGAGGGACACCGGGGAGCTGTTTTTT
D: NA
J: TRBJ2-2
size: NA
length: 15
V: TRBV11-2

CDR3: CASSLGTGRGSGQPQHF
DNA: TGTGCCAGCTCCCTCGGGACAGGACGAGGGTCCGGTCAGCCCCAGCATTTT
D: TRBD1
J: TRBJ1-5
size: NA
length: 17
V: TRBV18

CDR3: CASSLKGNPGSPLHF
DNA: TGTGCCAGCAGTTTAAAGGGTAACCCGGGATCACCCCTCCACTTT
D: NA
J: TRBJ1-6
size: NA
length: 15
V: TRBV28

CDR3: CASRSDNFDNSPLHF
DNA: TGTGCCAGCAGATCGGACAACTTCGATAATTCACCCCTCCACTTT
D: NA
J: TRBJ1-6
size: NA
length: 15
V: TRBV28

CDR3: CASSPSTGLGYGYTF
DNA: TGTGCCAGCAGTCCTTCGACAGGGCTCGGCTATGGCTACACCTTC
D: TRBD1
J: TRBJ1-2
size: NA
length: 15
V: TRBV7-8

CDR3: CASSPPGQGTIEQFF
DNA: TGTGCCAGCAGCCCCCCGGGGCAGGGTACAATTGAGCAGTTCTTC
D: NA
J: TRBJ2-1
size: NA
length: 15
V: TRBV7-2

CDR3: CASSLDFQVIYGYTF
DNA: TGTGCCAGCAGCTTAGATTTCCAAGTAATCTATGGCTACACCTTC
D: NA
J: TRBJ1-2
size: NA
length: 15
V: TRBV11-2

CDR3: CASSVGGIANTGELFF
DNA: TGTGCCAGCAGCGTAGGGGGCATTGCGAACACCGGGGAGCTGTTTTTT
D: TRBD1
J: TRBJ2-2
size: NA
length: 16
V: TRBV7-3

CDR3: CASSLGLEDSRFF
DNA: TGTGCCAGCAGCTTAGGCTTGGAGGACAGCAGATTCTTC
D: NA
J: TRBJ2-1
size: NA
length: 13
V: TRBV7-2

CDR3: CASSFLTGSYSPLHF
DNA: TGCGCCAGCAGCTTCCTGACAGGGAGTTATTCACCCCTCCACTTT
D: TRBD1
J: TRBJ1-6
size: NA
length: 15
V: TRBV5-1

CDR3: CASTLWDTGELFF
DNA: TGTGCCAGCACCCTTTGGGACACCGGGGAGCTGTTTTTT
D: NA
J: TRBJ2-2
size: NA
length: 13
V: TRBV18